These 23 T cell receptor beta chains share one sample of origin, sequenced in a study of CD8 T cells in Susac syndrome (dated by TCRdb to the late 2010s). The library was made by the immunoSEQ multiplex PCR assay. RNA was extracted with the RNeasy kit and 0.5 to 1 ug was reverse transcribed using random hexamers. Using fastp trimming at Q25 and MiXCR clonotype assembly, TCRdb reanalyzed the public sequencing data and kept in-frame beta chains. Rows are unified per CDR3 protein, each entry keeping the most common DNA and genes. This sample lists 180,000 or so distinct CDR3 sequences; roughly 94% were detected once. Of the sample, 0.1% falls within the top ten clones. The material sequenced was CD4+ T cells from PBMCs. The source of these receptors is a human donor in good health.

The rearrangement links TRBV3-1 to TRBJ1-2; possibly TRBD1 for D (6 bases). In germline, CDR1 is LGHDT, CDR2 YNNKEL (reference sequence). V lost 8 bases and J lost 8, with 12 bases in between. The CDR3 runs to 11 residues. This CDR3 is CASQDRRGYTF. The CDR3 DNA sequence: TGTGCCAGCCAGGACAGACGGGGCTACACCTTC.

The chain combines TRBV7-2 with TRBJ2-1; D is perhaps TRBD2 (6 bases). Trimming cost V 6 bases and J 12 bases, with 24 bases left between them. The CDR3 consists of 15 residues. In germline, CDR1 is SGHTA, CDR2 FQGNSA. The CDR3 bases are TGTGCCAGCAGTCCAACCGGGACTCCTGGTCGGGGGCAGTTCTTC. This translates into CASSPTGTPGRGQFF.

The CDR3 spells CATSRDPGYTDTQYF. The DNA for the CDR3 is TGTGCCACCAGCAGAGATCCCGGGTACACAGATACGCAGTATTTT. V usage is TRBV15 and J usage is TRBJ2-3; D gene unclear. Germline V gene data show CDR1 as LNHNV and CDR2 as YYDKDF (reference sequence). The CDR3 is 15 residues long. The V and J ends lost 0 bases and 2 bases respectively, with 9 bases between them.

The V and J genes are TRBV7-9 and TRBJ1-2; D not certain. In germline, CDR1 is SEHNR, CDR2 FQNEAQ (reference sequence). The germline V and J ends were trimmed by 1 base and 4 bases, with 10 bases remaining between them. This CDR3 has 14 residues. DNA for the CDR3: TGTGCCAGCAGCTTAGGGGCAGGCGCCTATGGCTACACCTTC. Protein: CASSLGAGAYGYTF.

The V and J genes are TRBV18 and TRBJ1-2, with a tentative D call TRBD1 (5 bases). The V end was cut by 3 bases, the J end by 7 bases, with 12 bases between. CDR1 and CDR2 (germline): KGHSH, LQKENI. The CDR3 extends over 13 amino acids. In DNA, the CDR3 is TGTGCCAGCTCACCGCGAGAGGGGCCTGGCTACACCTTC. It is translated as CASSPREGPGYTF.

The gene calls are TRBV12-3 or TRBV12-4 and TRBJ2-3; unclear D gene. V lost 0 bases and J lost 4, with 5 bases in between. There are 13 residues in the CDR3. CDR3 in DNA: TGTGCCAGCAGTTTAGCAGACCCAGATACGCAGTATTTT. Translating gives CASSLADPDTQYF.

This sequence joins TRBV9 and TRBJ1-5; 7 bases are shared with TRBD1. The J segment lost 2 bases and the V segment lost 2 bases, leaving 4 bases of the junction unmatched. CDR3 length equals 15 residues. Germline values: CDR1 SGDLS, CDR2 YYNGEE. CDR3 region: CASSVTGEGNQPQHF. For the CDR3, the DNA is TGTGCCAGCAGCGTCACAGGGGAGGGCAATCAGCCCCAGCATTTT.

The gene calls are TRBV25-1 and TRBJ2-5; TRBD2 matches at 7 bases. The CDR3 is 13 amino acids. Per germline, CDR1 MGHDK and CDR2 SYGVNS. The V segment lost 4 bases and the J segment 7 bases; nucleotides outside the gene matches: 6. DNA for the CDR3: TGTGCCAGCAGTGGGGGGGGAGTTGGGACCCAGTACTTC. It specifies CASSGGGVGTQYF.

The chain uses TRBV12-3 or TRBV12-4 and TRBJ1-1; D is uncertain. The CDR3 loop spans 11 amino acids. V was shortened by 4 bases and J by 9 bases, with 9 bases between the two germline ends. CDR3 in amino acids: CASSSPRKAFF. The CDR3 DNA reads TGTGCCAGCAGTTCACCACGGAAAGCTTTCTTT.

This chain links TRBV30 with TRBJ2-5; tentatively, D is TRBD2 (5 bases). V was cut by 5 bases and J by 2 bases, with 12 bases left in between. CDR1 and CDR2 (germline): GTSNPN, SVGIG (reference sequence). The CDR3 runs 13 residues. The DNA for the CDR3 is TGTGCCTGGGACGGAGGTACTCAAGAGACCCAGTACTTC. The encoded protein is CAWDGGTQETQYF.

The V and J genes are TRBV29-1 and TRBJ2-1; tentative D call: TRBD2 (6 bases). Between the trimmed V and J ends, which lost 3 bases and 6 bases, there was a span of 21 bases. Germline V gene data show CDR1 as SQVTM and CDR2 as ANQGSEA. The CDR3 is made up of 16 amino acids. The DNA of the CDR3 is TGCAGCGTTGAGGGGGTCCCGGGACTCGGAGCCAATGAGCAGTTCTTC. Translating it yields CSVEGVPGLGANEQFF.

The chain employs TRBV3-1 and TRBJ2-5, with D possibly being TRBD1 (6 bases). V lost 8 bases and J lost 5, with 15 bases in between. This CDR3 region has 13 residues. Looked up from germline, CDR1 is LGHDT and CDR2 is YNNKEL (reference sequence). For the CDR3, the DNA is TGTGCCAGCGGGTACAGGGAAAGGGAGACCCAGTACTTC. This codes for CASGYRERETQYF.

The V call is TRBV20-1, the J call TRBJ2-7; 9 nucleotides align to TRBD2. CDR3 size: 14 residues. Germline CDR1 DFQATT, CDR2 SNEGSKA (reference sequence). J was trimmed by 4 bases and V by 6 bases; bases with no gene match: 10. The CDR3 here is CSAAIAGVGYEQYF. CDR3 DNA sequence: TGCAGTGCGGCCATAGCGGGAGTAGGGTACGAGCAGTACTTC.

The chain recombines TRBV7-2 with TRBJ2-1; D remains ambiguous. Trimming cost V 7 bases and J 4 bases, with 14 bases left between them. In germline, CDR1 is SGHTA, CDR2 FQGNSA. This CDR3 contains 14 residues. For the CDR3, the DNA is TGTGCCAGCATGGACGGAATAAGGTACAATGAGCAGTTCTTC. This sequence encodes CASMDGIRYNEQFF.

This chain joins TRBV20-1 and TRBJ2-5; 7 bases agree with TRBD2. The CDR3 length is 13 residues. CDR1 and CDR2 (germline): DFQATT, SNEGSKA (reference sequence). Trimming took 6 bases from V and 5 from J; bases not matched to a gene: 9. CDR3 DNA sequence: TGCAGTGCCGTTGCTAGCGGCGGGGAGACCCAGTACTTC. It translates to CSAVASGGETQYF.

The chain links TRBV27 to TRBJ1-2, with 7 bases matching TRBD1. V dropped 2 bases and J dropped 4; count of bases not matched to a gene: 1. The CDR3 is 13 amino acids. The germline V gene has CDR1 MNHEY and CDR2 SMNVEV (reference sequence). The CDR3 coding sequence is TGTGCCAGCAGTTTAAGGGACAGCTATGGCTACACCTTC. It specifies CASSLRDSYGYTF.

The CDR3 protein is CASSSPRSLTYNEQFF. Here the CDR3 DNA reads TGTGCCAGCAGTTCCCCTAGGAGTTTAACCTACAATGAGCAGTTCTTC. The chain combines TRBV6-6 with TRBJ2-1; D is unclear. With 4 bases removed from V and 2 bases from J, the gap between germline ends came to 15 bases. There are 16 residues in the CDR3. The germline gives CDR1 MNHNY, CDR2 SVGAGI (reference sequence).

This clonotype was found once. This sequence joins TRBV29-1 and TRBJ2-5; D possibly uses TRBD1 or TRBD2 (5 bases each). The CDR3 has 13 amino acids. The V and J ends lost 4 bases and 5 bases respectively, with 14 bases between them. Germline-derived CDR1 and CDR2 are SQVTM and ANQGSEA. CDR3 sequence reads: CSVVEGPGETQYF. The CDR3 DNA is TGCAGCGTTGTAGAGGGCCCAGGGGAGACCCAGTACTTC.

The V call is TRBV2, the J call TRBJ1-2; weak D call: TRBD1 (5 bases). The germline V gene encodes CDR1 SNHLY and CDR2 FYNNEI. The V end was cut by 7 bases, the J end by 2 bases, with 8 bases between. The CDR3 sequence is 12 residues long. Here the CDR3 reads CASIQDNYGYTF. CDR3 nucleotides: TGTGCCAGCATACAGGACAACTATGGCTACACCTTC.

This clonotype has just one count. The chain employs TRBV30 and TRBJ2-2; 9 positions match TRBD2. This CDR3 region has 17 residues. Trimming removed 0 bases from V and 6 bases from J; junction bases left unmatched: 11. Germline CDR1 is GTSNPN and CDR2 is SVGIG (reference sequence). DNA for the CDR3: TGTGCCTGGAGTGTACTGACACCGGGACTAGCCCCCGGGGAGCTGTTTTTT. Translated: CAWSVLTPGLAPGELFF. Drawing the rest from reference TRBV30 and TRBJ2-2, the complete variable domain is SQTIHQWPATLVQPVGSPLSLECTVEGTSNPNLYWYRQAAGRGLQLLFYSVGIGQISSEVPQNLSASRPQDRQFILSSKKLLLSDSGFYLCAWSVLTPGLAPGELFFGEGSRLTVL.

The chain employs TRBV7-9 and TRBJ1-5, with D maybe TRBD1 (6 bases). Trimming left V 4 bases short and J 3 bases short, with 13 bases between. Looked up from germline, CDR1 is SEHNR and CDR2 is FQNEAQ (reference sequence). CDR3 length: 15 amino acids. The CDR3 region has the DNA TGTGCCAGCAGCTACGGACAGCCCGCCAATCAGCCCCAGCATTTT. It codes for CASSYGQPANQPQHF. Full variable domain (rest looked up from reference TRBV7-9 and TRBJ1-5): DTGVSQNPRHKITKRGQNVTFRCDPISEHNRLYWYRQTLGQGPEFLTYFQNEAQLEKSRLLSDRFSAERPKGSFSTLEIQRTEQGDSAMYLCASSYGQPANQPQHFGDGTRLSIL.

The chain links TRBV5-4 to TRBJ2-4; 8 nucleotides line up with TRBD1. V dropped 4 bases and J dropped 9; count of bases not matched to a gene: 9. The CDR3 consists of 14 residues. The germline V gene has CDR1 SGHNT and CDR2 YYREEE (reference sequence). The DNA of the CDR3 is TGTGCCAGCAGCATCGACAGGGGTTTTAGCATTCAGTACTTC. Protein: CASSIDRGFSIQYF.

The chain couples TRBV18 to TRBJ1-5, with TRBD1 as a possible D gene (6 bases). This CDR3 is 14 amino acids long. Trimming pared 5 bases from V and 2 bases from J, leaving 10 bases between. Per the germline V gene, CDR1 is KGHSH and CDR2 is LQKENI. CDR3 in DNA: TGTGCCAGCTCAGGGGACATTGGCAATCAGCCCCAGCATTTT. Its protein product is CASSGDIGNQPQHF.